This T cell receptor beta chain was captured in a study of T cells and Merkel cell carcinoma outcomes. Method: immunoSEQ multiplex PCR; TCRdb's copy keeps in-frame clones and lacks some. This sample carries about 15,000 clones, 80% to 90% of them seen once, and the ten largest clones take 7.9%. The specimen was tumor tissue from Merkel cell carcinoma. The TCR comes from a human donor with Merkel cell carcinoma.

The CDR3 reads CAWEQGGTEAFF. CDR3 sequence (DNA): TGTGCCTGGGAACAGGGGGGCACTGAAGCTTTCTTT. V gene TRBV30 combines with J gene TRBJ1-1; 8 bases are shared with TRBD1. Losses at the gene ends were 5 bases for V and 4 bases for J; bases not matched to a gene: 3. Looked up from germline, CDR1 is GTSNPN and CDR2 is SVGIG (reference sequence). The CDR3 is made up of 12 amino acids.